This T cell receptor beta chain was observed in a study of Graves' ophthalmopathy and Graves' hyperthyroidism. Amplifying from RNA transcripts, the study obtained TCR beta CDR3 regions. RT-PCR with HTBI primers came first, then second-round multiplex PCR. TCRdb called the multiplex PCR reads again in MiXCR, with one record for every CDR3 protein. The sample lists about 740,000 distinct CDR3 sequences, about 44% occurring once. The CDR3 contains 13 residues. V was cut by 4 bases and J by 2 bases, with 11 bases left in between. In germline, CDR1 is SQVTM, CDR2 ANQGSEA. This clonotype was counted ten times or more.

This receptor was identified in an adult man with Graves' ophthalmopathy. The rearrangement links TRBV29-1 to TRBJ1-2, with TRBD1 as a possible D gene (6 bases). The specimen sequenced was peripheral blood. CDR3 in amino acids: CSVGTGTNYGYTF. As DNA, the CDR3 is TGCAGCGTTGGCACAGGGACAAACTATGGCTACACCTTC.